These 10 T cell receptor beta chains were all obtained from the same sample, sequenced in a study of blood T cell repertoires in COVID-19. The method was immunoSEQ multiplex PCR; TCRdb's version includes in-frame clones alone and lacks a portion of them. The profile covers 65,000 to 85,000 clones, with around 83% appearing a single time and roughly 5% taken by the ten largest. The sequenced sample was peripheral blood. All receptors derive from a man between 50 and 59 years old with active COVID-19.

This clone has just a few counts. V gene TRBV6-2 or TRBV6-3 combines with J gene TRBJ2-5; TRBD2 aligns across 7 bases. V shed 6 bases, J shed 4 bases, and the junction held 11 bases outside the gene matches. Germline CDR1 MNHEY, CDR2 SVGEGT. The CDR3 consists of 15 residues. DNA for the CDR3: TGTGCCAGCAGCCTGACTAGCCCCGGAGGAGAGACCCAGTACTTC. It yields the protein CASSLTSPGGETQYF.

The chain joins TRBV10-2 to TRBJ2-2; tentative D call: TRBD1 (6 bases). The CDR3 covers 16 residues. Germline CDR1 and CDR2: WSHSY and SAAADI. Trimming shortened V by 5 bases and J by 0 bases, and 13 bases separated the two germline ends. The CDR3 here is CASSHPDSANTGELFF. CDR3 DNA: TGCGCCAGCAGTCACCCGGACAGCGCGAACACCGGGGAGCTGTTTTTT.

This chain uses TRBV28 with TRBJ2-1, with a weak D call TRBD1 (6 bases). The CDR3 covers 14 residues. V lost 8 bases and J 4 bases, leaving 15 bases between the germline ends. From germline, CDR1 is MDHEN and CDR2 SYDVKM. DNA for the CDR3: TGTGCCAGCCTTGGGGGCCCGCAGTACAATGAGCAGTTCTTC. Its protein product is CASLGGPQYNEQFF. Combining the CDR3 with reference TRBV28 and TRBJ2-1 gives the whole variable domain DVKVTQSSRYLVKRTGEKVFLECVQDMDHENMFWYRQDPGLGLRLIYFSYDVKMKEKGDIPEGYSVSREKKERFSLILESASTNQTSMYLCASLGGPQYNEQFFGPGTRLTVL.

This chain connects TRBV7-8 to TRBJ2-3; D remains ambiguous. Germline CDR1 and CDR2: SGHVS and FQNEAQ. CDR3 size: 15 residues. The germline V and J ends were trimmed by 1 base and 2 bases, with 10 bases remaining between them. This CDR3 reads CASSLGPDFTDTQYF. CDR3 in DNA: TGTGCCAGCAGCTTAGGGCCAGATTTCACAGATACGCAGTATTTT. The variable domain in full, completed from reference TRBV7-8 and TRBJ2-3, reads GAGVSQSPRYKVAKRGQDVALRCDPISGHVSLFWYQQALGQGPEFLTYFQNEAQLDKSGLPSDRFFAERPEGSVSTLKIQRTQQEDSAVYLCASSLGPDFTDTQYFGPGTRLTVL.

CDR3 residues: CASSLDYSTDTQYF. The DNA of the CDR3 is TGTGCCAGCAGCTTAGACTACTCCACAGATACGCAGTATTTT. This chain joins TRBV7-3 and TRBJ2-3; tentatively, D is TRBD2 (5 bases). Germline loops: CDR1 SGHTA, CDR2 FQGTGA. This CDR3 comprises 14 residues. V lost 2 bases to trimming and J lost 2 bases, with 8 bases between them.

A single count supports this clone. The rearrangement uses TRBV5-1 and TRBJ2-7, with 13 bases matching TRBD2. Germline CDR1 and CDR2: SGHRS and YFSETQ. The V gene end was trimmed by 0 bases and the J gene end by 2 bases; junction bases not matched to a gene: 2. The CDR3 contains 16 residues. CDR3 protein: CASSLEGLAGAYEQYF. The CDR3, as DNA: TGCGCCAGCAGCTTGGAAGGACTAGCGGGGGCCTACGAGCAGTACTTC.

The chain links TRBV6-1 to TRBJ1-3; the D gene is possibly TRBD1 (6 bases). V was trimmed by 6 bases and J by 3 bases, leaving 27 bases between them. CDR1 is MNHNS, CDR2 SASEGT, per germline. The CDR3 covers 19 residues. This CDR3 is CASRERPGVGGASGNTIYF. The DNA for the CDR3 is TGTGCCAGCAGGGAACGACCCGGGGTCGGGGGGGCAAGTGGAAACACCATATATTTT.

The chain uses TRBV6-2 or TRBV6-3 and TRBJ2-7; D is unresolved. CDR3 size: 13 residues. Trimming shortened V by 5 bases and J by 3 bases, and 11 bases separated the two germline ends. Per germline, CDR1 MNHEY and CDR2 SVGEGT. The CDR3 coding sequence is TGTGCCAGCAGTAACGGTCTCAACTACGAGCAGTACTTC. Protein sequence: CASSNGLNYEQYF.

V gene TRBV2 combines with J gene TRBJ2-5, with D maybe TRBD2 (6 bases). The germline V and J ends were trimmed by 2 bases and 7 bases, with 8 bases remaining between them. This CDR3 is 12 amino acids long. The germline gives CDR1 SNHLY, CDR2 FYNNEI. The CDR3 loop is CASSEIGGTQYF. CDR3 coding DNA: TGTGCCAGCAGTGAAATCGGGGGGACCCAGTACTTC.

The chain employs TRBV5-1 and TRBJ1-3; a possible D gene is TRBD1 (5 bases). Looked up from germline, CDR1 is SGHRS and CDR2 is YFSETQ. The CDR3 is made up of 14 amino acids. Trimming removed 4 bases from V and 4 bases from J, with 12 bases in between. CDR3 DNA sequence: TGCGCCAGCAGCCCTGGACAAACGGGAAACACCATATATTTT. Protein: CASSPGQTGNTIYF.